These T cell receptor beta chains were read from a single sample in a study of Ad26.COV2.S vaccination and SARS-CoV-2 variants. The protocol was immunoSEQ multiplex PCR, while the TCRdb copy is restricted to in-frame clones and leaves out a portion. The sample yields hundreds of thousands of clones, 89% seen once. The source material was peripheral blood, sampled in a trial of Ad26.COV2.S vaccine versus placebo. Source of these receptors: a person between 18 and 59 years old who received the Ad26.COV2.S COVID-19 vaccine or a placebo. Both conserved end residues are part of each CDR3. The order of the fields is CDR3 DNA, CDR3 protein, D gene, V gene, clone size, J gene. A D gene is named only where the DNA matches it firmly. Clone size is given for some rows only: seen once, a few or many times, or a class if the clone is expanded.

TGTGCCACCAGCAAGGGGTTTCAGCCCCAGCATTTT CATSKGFQPQHF . TRBV15 . TRBJ1-5
TGCGCCAGCAGTCTGGTCGGACAGAACACCGGGGAGCTGTTTTTT CASSLVGQNTGELFF . TRBV5-1 . TRBJ2-2
TGTGCCAGCAGCTTTTCCCAGGCCAGGAGGTTTTCTGGAAACACCATATATTTT CASSFSQARRFSGNTIYF . TRBV11-3 . TRBJ1-3
TGTGCCAGCAGCCCCCACCCCCCAGGCTCGTATCGGAACACTGAAGCTTTCTTT CASSPHPPGSYRNTEAFF . TRBV11-2 . TRBJ1-1
TGTGCCAGCAGCTTGAGTGGCAACTACAATGAGCAGTTCTTC CASSLSGNYNEQFF . TRBV11-2 once TRBJ2-1
TGTGCCAGCAGCCCCTACCCAAATTCACCCCTCCACTTT CASSPYPNSPLHF . TRBV16 . TRBJ1-6
TGTGCCAGCACCTTGGGAGGGGCTGGGGCCAACGTCCTGACTTTC CASTLGGAGANVLTF TRBD2 TRBV7-9 . TRBJ2-6
TGTGCCAGCAGTTACTCGGGACAGGGACGTTATCAGCCCCAGCATTTT CASSYSGQGRYQPQHF TRBD1 TRBV6-6 . TRBJ1-5
TGTGCCACCAGTAGCGGTCTCCAGAACACCGGGGAGCTGTTTTTT CATSSGLQNTGELFF . TRBV24-1 . TRBJ2-2
TGCGCCAGCAGCTTGGCCGTCGGATCGACTCAGACGAACACTGAAGCTTTCTTT CASSLAVGSTQTNTEAFF . TRBV5-1 . TRBJ1-1
TGCAGCGTTGGGGGCGGAAACTATGGCTACACCTTC CSVGGGNYGYTF . TRBV29-1 . TRBJ1-2
TGTGCCAGCAGTTACCGCGGACGGATGAGCAATCAGCCCCAGCATTTT CASSYRGRMSNQPQHF . TRBV6-6 . TRBJ1-5
TGTGCCAGCTCACCACCGTCCCTCGGGGTCCTGGGTGAGCAGTTCTTC CASSPPSLGVLGEQFF . TRBV18 . TRBJ2-1
TGTGCCAGCAGCCCCCACGGGGGGGCGCAAGTTGCAGATACGCAGTATTTT CASSPHGGAQVADTQYF TRBD2 TRBV9 . TRBJ2-3
TGCAATGCTAGTTCAGGAAACGAAAAACTGTTTTTT CNASSGNEKLFF . TRBV20-1 . TRBJ1-4
TGCGCCAGCAGCTTCAACATAGCGGGGGCCACAGATACGCAGTATTTT CASSFNIAGATDTQYF TRBD2 TRBV5-1 once TRBJ2-3
TGTGCCAGCAGGGACCAAAGAAACACCATATATTTT CASRDQRNTIYF . TRBV6-5 . TRBJ1-3
TGCAGTGCTAGTGTGGCGGGGGGGCCGGGTACGCAGTATTTT CSASVAGGPGTQYF TRBD2 TRBV20-1 . TRBJ2-3
TGTGCCAGCAGCCCGTACACTGAAGCTTTCTTT CASSPYTEAFF . TRBV9 . TRBJ1-1
TGTGCCAGCAGCCGACAGGAATTCTATGGCTACACCTTC CASSRQEFYGYTF . TRBV6-5 . TRBJ1-2
TGTGCCAGTAGTCACCCCCGGGACCGGATCTACGAGCAGTACTTC CASSHPRDRIYEQYF . TRBV19 . TRBJ2-7
TGTGCCAGCAGGACTGCTCAGTGGGAAAAACTGTTTTTT CASRTAQWEKLFF . TRBV2 . TRBJ1-4
TGTGCCACGAGCGCGGGGCGAGGTATTCAGTACTTC CATSAGRGIQYF . TRBV19 . TRBJ2-4
TGTGCCAGCAGCTTGGACAGGGGGCTCACAGATACGCAGTATTTT CASSLDRGLTDTQYF TRBD1 TRBV7-6 once TRBJ2-3
TGTGCCAGCAGTGAATTGCTAGGGGGGGGCTCTGGGGCCAACGTCCTGACTTTC CASSELLGGGSGANVLTF . TRBV25-1 . TRBJ2-6
TGTGCCAGCAGCTCCTCCGGGACAGGGTTGTTGGAGCAGTACTTC CASSSSGTGLLEQYF TRBD1 TRBV7-6 . TRBJ2-7
TGTGCCAGCAGCGAACATAGCAATCAGCCCCAGCATTTT CASSEHSNQPQHF . TRBV12-3/TRBV12-4 . TRBJ1-5
TGTGCCAGCTCTCTCGACTCTGGGGCCAACGTCCTGACTTTC CASSLDSGANVLTF . TRBV18 . TRBJ2-6
TGTGCCAGCAGCTTTGGGTGGGAGACCCAGTACTTC CASSFGWETQYF . TRBV5-4 . TRBJ2-5
TGTGCCAGCAAACTTAGCGCGCACTACAATGAGCAGTTCTTC CASKLSAHYNEQFF . TRBV11-3 . TRBJ2-1
TGTGCCAGCTCACCTTGGACAGGGGACACTAATTCACCCCTCCACTTT CASSPWTGDTNSPLHF TRBD1 TRBV18 . TRBJ1-6
TGTGCCAGCAGCCAAAATGGTCGGTGGGAAGCTTTCTTT CASSQNGRWEAFF . TRBV3-1/TRBV3-2 . TRBJ1-1
TGTGCCAGCAGCCTAAGCCAGCCCCAGCATTTT CASSLSQPQHF . TRBV7-2 . TRBJ1-5
TGTGCCACCCGATCGGGACAGGGGTACGAGCAGTACTTC CATRSGQGYEQYF TRBD1 TRBV6-5 . TRBJ2-7
TGTGCCAGCAGTTTCGCTCGAACAGAAGCTTTCTTT CASSFARTEAFF . TRBV28 . TRBJ1-1
TGCAGCGTTGATCGGGGGACCAGTGCGGAGACCCAGTACTTC CSVDRGTSAETQYF . TRBV29-1 . TRBJ2-5
TGTGCCAGCAGCCCCCGAGAGGACAGCTACGAGCAGTACTTC CASSPREDSYEQYF . TRBV11-2 . TRBJ2-7
TGTGCCAGCAGCGTAGGGTCAGGGGGAATCACAGATACGCAGTATTTT CASSVGSGGITDTQYF TRBD1 TRBV9 . TRBJ2-3
TGTGCCAGCAGCGTAGGTGACAGGGCGTACTACACCTTC CASSVGDRAYYTF TRBD1 TRBV9 . TRBJ1-2
TGTGCCAGCTCACCGAGGATGGGGGCGGACACCGGGGAGCTGTTTTTT CASSPRMGADTGELFF . TRBV18 . TRBJ2-2
TGTGCCAGCAGCGTAGCCGGGACGTCTGGAAAACTGTTTTTT CASSVAGTSGKLFF . TRBV9 . TRBJ1-4
TGCGCCAGCAGCCGGGTTAACTATGGCTACACCTTC CASSRVNYGYTF . TRBV5-1 . TRBJ1-2
TGTGCCAGCAGCTTCCGGGCTAGCGGGAGGGCCCTGTCGACCCAGTACTTC CASSFRASGRALSTQYF TRBD2 TRBV11-2 . TRBJ2-5
TGTGCCAGCAGCCAAGATCTCCTAGCCCTCTCCTACAATGAGCAGTTCTTC CASSQDLLALSYNEQFF . TRBV4-2 . TRBJ2-1
TGTGCCAGCAGCCATTCGGGACAGGGGTGGAAAAAACTGTTTTTT CASSHSGQGWKKLFF TRBD1 TRBV3-1/TRBV3-2 . TRBJ1-4
TGTGCCAGCAGCATCCAGGGAGGTACTGAAGCTTTCTTT CASSIQGGTEAFF . TRBV7-2 . TRBJ1-1
TGTGCCAGCAGCCAAGACCCTCGGACACCAACACAGACTTTC CASSQDPRTPTQTF . TRBV4-2 . TRBJ2-6
TGTGCCAGCACCCGTATTTCTAGCGGGGACCGCACAGATACGCAGTATTTT CASTRISSGDRTDTQYF TRBD2 TRBV5-6 . TRBJ2-3
TGTGCCGCCGGCGGGGCCGGGGAGACCCAGTACTTC CAAGGAGETQYF . TRBV10-3 . TRBJ2-5
TGTGCCAGCAGCCGGGGACGTGCTAGCACAGATACGCAGTATTTT CASSRGRASTDTQYF . TRBV14 . TRBJ2-3
TGTGCCAGCTCACCAGAAATCAGGGCGGATACGCAGTATTTT CASSPEIRADTQYF . TRBV18 once TRBJ2-3